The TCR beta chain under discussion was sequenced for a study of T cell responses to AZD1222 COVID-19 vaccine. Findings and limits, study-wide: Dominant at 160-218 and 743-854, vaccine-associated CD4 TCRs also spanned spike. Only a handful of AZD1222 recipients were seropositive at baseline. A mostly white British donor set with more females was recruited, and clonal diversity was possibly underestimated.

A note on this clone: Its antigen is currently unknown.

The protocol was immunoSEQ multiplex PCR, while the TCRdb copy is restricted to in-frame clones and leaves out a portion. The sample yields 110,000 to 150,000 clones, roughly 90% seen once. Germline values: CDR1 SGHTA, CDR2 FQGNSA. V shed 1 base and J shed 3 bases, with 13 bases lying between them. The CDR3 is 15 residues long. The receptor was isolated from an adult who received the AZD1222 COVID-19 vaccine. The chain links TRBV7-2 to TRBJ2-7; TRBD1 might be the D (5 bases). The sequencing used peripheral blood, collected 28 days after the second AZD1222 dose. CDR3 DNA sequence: TGTGCCAGCAGCTTAGGGGGCGGATTTAACTACGAGCAGTACTTC. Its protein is CASSLGGGFNYEQYF.